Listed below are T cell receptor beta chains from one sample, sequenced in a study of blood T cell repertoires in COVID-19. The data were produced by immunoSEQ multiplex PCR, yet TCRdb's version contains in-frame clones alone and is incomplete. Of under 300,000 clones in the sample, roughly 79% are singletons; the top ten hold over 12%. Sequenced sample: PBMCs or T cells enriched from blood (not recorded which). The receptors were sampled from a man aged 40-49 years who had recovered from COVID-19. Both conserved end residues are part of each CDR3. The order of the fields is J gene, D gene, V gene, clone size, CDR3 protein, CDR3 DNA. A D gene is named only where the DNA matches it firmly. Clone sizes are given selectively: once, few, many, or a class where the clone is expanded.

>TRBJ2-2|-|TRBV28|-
CASSFEAGELFF
TGTGCCAGCAGTTTTGAGGCCGGGGAGCTGTTTTTT
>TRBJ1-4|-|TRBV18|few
CASSQQPVANEKLFF
TGTGCCAGCTCCCAACAGCCTGTGGCTAATGAAAAACTGTTTTTT
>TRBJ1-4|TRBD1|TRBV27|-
CASSLSPGQGNEKLFF
TGTGCCAGCAGTTTATCTCCGGGACAGGGTAATGAAAAACTGTTTTTT
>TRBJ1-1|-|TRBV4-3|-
CASSLWGDDTEAFF
TGCGCCAGCAGCCTCTGGGGGGACGACACTGAAGCTTTCTTT
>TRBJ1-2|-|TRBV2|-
CASSGWGQQGSGYTF
TGTGCCAGCAGTGGATGGGGACAACAGGGCAGCGGCTACACCTTC
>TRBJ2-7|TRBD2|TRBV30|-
CACQKREGGYEQYF
TGTGCCTGCCAAAAGCGGGAGGGCGGGTACGAGCAGTACTTC
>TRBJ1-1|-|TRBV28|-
CASTLEKTEAFF
TGTGCCAGCACTCTGGAGAAGACTGAAGCTTTCTTT
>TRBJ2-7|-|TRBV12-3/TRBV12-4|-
CASGLWGPYEQYF
TGTGCCAGCGGGCTTTGGGGGCCCTACGAGCAGTACTTC
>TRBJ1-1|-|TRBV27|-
CASSLLGGSTEAFF
TGTGCCAGCAGTCTTCTCGGCGGTAGCACTGAAGCTTTCTTT
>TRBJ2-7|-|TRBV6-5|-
CASSYDRHYEQYF
TGTGCCAGCAGTTACGACAGGCACTACGAGCAGTACTTC
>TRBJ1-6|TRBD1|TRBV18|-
CASSLGQAGNSPLHF
TGTGCCAGCTCACTTGGACAGGCCGGCAATTCACCCCTCCACTTT
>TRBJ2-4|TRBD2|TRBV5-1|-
CASSLAGLEKNIQYF
TGCGCCAGCAGCTTGGCCGGACTAGAAAAAAACATTCAGTACTTC
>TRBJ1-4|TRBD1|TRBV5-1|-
CASTLTTGGDEKLFF
TGCGCCAGCACTCTAACAACAGGGGGGGATGAAAAACTGTTTTTT
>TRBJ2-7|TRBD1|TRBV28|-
CASSPIDRGELEQYF
TGTGCCAGCAGTCCAATCGACAGGGGGGAGTTGGAGCAGTACTTC
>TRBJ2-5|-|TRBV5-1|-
CASSHSSGEETQYF
TGCGCCAGCAGCCATTCCTCAGGGGAAGAGACCCAGTACTTC
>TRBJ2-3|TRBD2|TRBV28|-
CASSSRGRSSTDTQYF
TGTGCCAGCAGTTCTCGCGGGAGGTCTAGCACAGATACGCAGTATTTT
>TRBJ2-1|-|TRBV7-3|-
CASSLSTGPQFF
TGTGCCAGCAGCTTGAGCACGGGTCCCCAGTTCTTC
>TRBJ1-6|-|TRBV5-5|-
CASSLVTDSPLHF
TGTGCCAGCAGCTTGGTGACAGATTCACCCCTCCACTTT
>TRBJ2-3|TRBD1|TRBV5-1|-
CASSSGGPTDTQYF
TGCGCCAGCAGCTCAGGGGGCCCCACAGATACGCAGTATTTT
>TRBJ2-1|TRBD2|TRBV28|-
CASSSNPGSGSEIPQFF
TGTGCCAGCAGCTCTAACCCAGGGAGCGGGAGCGAAATCCCGCAGTTCTTC
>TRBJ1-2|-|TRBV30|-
CAWNPDMFGYGYTF
TGTGCCTGGAATCCTGACATGTTTGGCTATGGCTACACCTTC
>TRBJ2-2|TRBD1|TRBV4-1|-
CASSQESRGSNTGELFF
TGCGCCAGCAGCCAAGAGTCCAGGGGGTCGAACACCGGGGAGCTGTTTTTT
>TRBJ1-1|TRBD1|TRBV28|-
CASSGGQGAMNTEAFF
TGTGCCAGCAGTGGCGGGCAGGGGGCCATGAACACTGAAGCTTTCTTT
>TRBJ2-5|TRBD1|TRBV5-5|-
CASSLGPPGQGYQETQYF
TGTGCCAGCAGCTTGGGGCCTCCGGGACAGGGGTACCAAGAGACCCAGTACTTC
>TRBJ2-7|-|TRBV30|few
CAWTKVGVRYEQYF
TGTGCCTGGACCAAAGTAGGGGTCCGCTACGAGCAGTACTTC
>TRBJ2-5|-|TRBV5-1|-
CASSAPGNQETQYF
TGCGCCAGCAGCGCGCCGGGGAACCAAGAGACCCAGTACTTC
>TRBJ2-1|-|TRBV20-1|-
CSALGNEQFF
TGCAGTGCTCTCGGCAATGAGCAGTTCTTC
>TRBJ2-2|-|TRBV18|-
CASSLSTGSNTGELFF
TGTGCCAGCTCCCTTTCCACGGGATCGAACACCGGGGAGCTGTTTTTT
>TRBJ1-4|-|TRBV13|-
CASSAPGHANEKLFF
TGTGCCAGCAGCGCCCCGGGACACGCGAATGAAAAACTGTTTTTT
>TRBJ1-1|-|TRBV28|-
CASSLIKGAEAFF
TGTGCCAGCAGTTTAATTAAGGGGGCTGAAGCTTTCTTT
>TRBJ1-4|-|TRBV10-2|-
CASSAGATNEKLFF
TGCGCCAGCAGTGCGGGGGCAACTAATGAAAAACTGTTTTTT
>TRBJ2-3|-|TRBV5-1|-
CASSLGALIASDTQYF
TGCGCCAGCAGCTTGGGAGCTTTAATAGCATCAGATACGCAGTATTTT
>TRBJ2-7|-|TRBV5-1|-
CASSLGPGVEQYF
TGCGCCAGCAGCTTGGGTCCAGGGGTCGAGCAGTACTTC
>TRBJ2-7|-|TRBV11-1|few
CASSLSPSYHEQYF
TGTGCCAGCAGCTTATCTCCTAGCTACCACGAGCAGTACTTC
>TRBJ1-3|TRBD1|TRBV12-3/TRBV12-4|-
CASSLVSTGRYF
TGTGCCAGCAGTTTGGTTTCGACAGGGAGATATTTT
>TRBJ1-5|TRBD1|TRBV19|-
CASSLRQGYQPQHF
TGTGCCAGTAGTCTCCGACAGGGGTATCAGCCCCAGCATTTT
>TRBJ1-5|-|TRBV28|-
CASRIYSNQPQHF
TGTGCCAGCAGGATCTATAGCAATCAGCCCCAGCATTTT
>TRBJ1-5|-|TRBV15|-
CATSRGSGLSQHF
TGTGCCACCAGCAGAGGGTCCGGGTTGTCCCAGCATTTT
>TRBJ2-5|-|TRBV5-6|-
CASSLFIQETQYF
TGTGCCAGCAGCTTATTTATCCAAGAGACCCAGTACTTC
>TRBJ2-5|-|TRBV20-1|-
CSASQGPQETQYF
TGCAGTGCTAGTCAGGGGCCTCAAGAGACCCAGTACTTC